The 19 T cell receptor beta chains in this list originate from one sample, sequenced in a study of OX40 agonist ivuxolimab in advanced cancers. The repertoire was sequenced with immunoSEQ multiplex PCR; TCRdb's copy has only in-frame clones and lacks some. The sample holds tens of thousands of clones, approximately 91% seen once. The sample here was CD4+ or CD8+ T cells sorted from blood, taken in a trial of the OX40 agonist ivuxolimab. The receptor source for this set is an adult with an advanced solid tumor such as melanoma, head and neck, liver or kidney cancer.

V usage is TRBV2 and J usage is TRBJ2-7, with TRBD1 identical over 8 bases. The CDR3 is 14 amino acids. V shed 6 bases, J shed 3 bases, and the junction held 7 bases outside the gene matches. Germline CDR1 reads SNHLY; CDR2 reads FYNNEI. The CDR3 nucleotides are TGTGCCAGCAGGACGACAGGGGAGGACTACGAGCAGTACTTC. Its translation: CASRTTGEDYEQYF.

This clone has a handful of counts. This CDR3 reads CAWSYNGELFF. The CDR3 DNA follows: TGTGCCTGGAGTTACAATGGGGAGCTGTTTTTT. V usage is TRBV30 and J usage is TRBJ2-2, with unresolved D. V lost 2 bases and J 8 bases, leaving 6 bases between the germline ends. The CDR3 is 11 residues long. Per the germline V gene, CDR1 is GTSNPN and CDR2 is SVGIG (reference sequence).

The chain recombines TRBV27 with TRBJ2-3, with 11 bases matching TRBD2. The junction had 9 bases not matched to a gene; V was cut back by 7 bases and J by 6 bases. Germline loops: CDR1 MNHEY, CDR2 SMNVEV (reference sequence). The CDR3 is 15 amino acids. The CDR3 sequence is CASTDSGRAGDTQYF. For the CDR3, the DNA is TGTGCCAGCACCGATAGCGGGAGGGCCGGGGATACGCAGTATTTT.

This clone was seen a single time. The V and J genes are TRBV4-2 and TRBJ2-7; D is uncertain. V was pared by 0 bases and J by 4 bases, with 13 bases between. In germline, CDR1 is LGHNA, CDR2 YNFKEQ. CDR3 length: 15 residues. For the CDR3, the DNA is TGTGCCAGCAGCCAAGAGTACGAGACAAGGTACGAGCAGTACTTC. Protein: CASSQEYETRYEQYF.

The chain carries TRBV9 and TRBJ2-1, with 9 bases lining up with TRBD2. J gave up 5 bases and V 8 bases, and 5 bases lay outside the gene matches. Germline values: CDR1 SGDLS, CDR2 YYNGEE. CDR3 size: 13 residues. DNA for the CDR3: TGTGCCAGATTAGCGGGGGCTAACAATGAGCAGTTCTTC. It specifies CARLAGANNEQFF.

The chain has TRBV2 and TRBJ2-2, with a possible D match to TRBD2 (5 bases). The V gene lost 6 bases and the J gene lost 5 bases, with 10 bases spanning the gap. The CDR3 is 13 residues long. Germline CDR1 SNHLY, CDR2 FYNNEI. In DNA form, the CDR3 reads TGTGCCAGCAGCCTAACTAGTACCGGGGAGCTGTTTTTT. Translation: CASSLTSTGELFF.

This chain links TRBV7-3 with TRBJ2-2; no reliable D call. Germline assignment: CDR1 SGHTA and CDR2 FQGTGA. V was shortened by 3 bases and J by 6 bases, with 5 bases between the two germline ends. CDR3 length equals 12 residues. Here the CDR3 DNA reads TGTGCCAGCAGCTTTATCCCCGGGGAGCTGTTTTTT. Protein: CASSFIPGELFF.

The V call is TRBV5-1, the J call TRBJ1-4, with D maybe TRBD1 (5 bases). Germline V gene data show CDR1 as SGHRS and CDR2 as YFSETQ. CDR3 length equals 15 residues. V was clipped by 4 bases and J by 5 bases, with 15 bases between them. CDR3 amino acids: CASSVGPSGNEKLFF. The CDR3 nucleotides read TGCGCCAGCAGCGTGGGACCCTCCGGGAATGAAAAACTGTTTTTT.

This chain links TRBV7-2 with TRBJ2-2; 7 bases line up with TRBD1. V gave up 3 bases and J gave up 5 bases; unmatched junction bases: 3. Germline V lookup: CDR1 SGHTA, CDR2 FQGNSA. The CDR3 extends over 14 amino acids. The DNA for the CDR3 is TGTGCCAGCAGCTTCACAGGGGTTACCGGGGAGCTGTTTTTT. It translates to CASSFTGVTGELFF.

Remarks on this clone: Other DNA sequences of this sample code for an identical CDR3. This chain joins TRBV11-3 and TRBJ2-5; D possibly corresponds to TRBD2 (7 bases). This CDR3 is built from 16 residues. Between the trimmed V and J ends, which lost 1 base and 5 bases, there was a span of 17 bases. The germline CDR1 and CDR2 sequences are SGHNT and YENEEA. The CDR3 here is CASSLVSRGHQETQYF. Written as DNA, the CDR3 is TGTGCCAGCAGCTTAGTTTCGCGGGGGCATCAGGAGACCCAGTACTTC.

The J gene is TRBJ2-1, the V gene TRBV2, with 7 bases aligning to TRBD2. The V segment lost 11 bases and the J segment 5 bases; nucleotides outside the gene matches: 6. This CDR3 is 12 amino acids long. From germline, CDR1 is SNHLY and CDR2 FYNNEI. The CDR3 coding sequence is TGTGCCGCCCAAGGGACTAACAATGAGCAGTTCTTC. Protein: CAAQGTNNEQFF.

The chain is built from TRBV6-5 and TRBJ2-1; TRBD1 might be the D (5 bases). The ends were cut back, 0 bases at V and 7 bases at J, with 7 bases in the middle. Germline V lookup: CDR1 MNHEY, CDR2 SVGAGI. The CDR3 contains 13 residues. CDR3 in amino acids: CASSYSKGNEQFF. As DNA, the CDR3 is TGTGCCAGCAGTTACTCGAAGGGGAATGAGCAGTTCTTC.

The chain couples TRBV4-3 to TRBJ1-5; D is unresolved. The CDR3 covers 15 residues. Germline CDR1 is LGHNA and CDR2 is YSLEER. V was trimmed by 0 bases and J by 5 bases, leaving 11 bases between them. CDR3 region: CASSQEFRSDQPQHF. As DNA, the CDR3 is TGCGCCAGCAGCCAAGAATTCCGGTCAGATCAGCCCCAGCATTTT.

This sequence joins TRBV28 and TRBJ2-1, with D possibly being TRBD2 (5 bases). The length of the CDR3 is 14 residues. V was shortened by 6 bases and J by 7 bases, with 16 bases between the two germline ends. Germline assignment: CDR1 MDHEN and CDR2 SYDVKM. The DNA for the CDR3 is TGTGCCAGCAGCTCTGCCCTGAGGAGGAATGAGCAGTTCTTC. Translated: CASSSALRRNEQFF.

This chain links TRBV6-5 with TRBJ2-7, with unresolved D. Trimming shortened V by 7 bases and J by 3 bases, and 16 bases separated the two germline ends. Germline CDR1 is MNHEY and CDR2 is SVGAGI. The CDR3 has 14 amino acids. The CDR3 bases are TGTGCCAGCAATCCGGGCGGAGTCTTCTACGAGCAGTACTTC. Encoded protein: CASNPGGVFYEQYF.

The chain combines TRBV2 with TRBJ1-3; D not certain. The germline CDR1 and CDR2 sequences are SNHLY and FYNNEI. Trimming removed 5 bases from V and 0 bases from J, with 11 bases in between. The CDR3 contains 15 residues. CDR3: CASSSPRNSGNTIYF. CDR3 in DNA: TGTGCCAGCAGTTCTCCTCGCAACTCTGGAAACACCATATATTTT.

This clone appeared a single time. This chain joins TRBV11-1 and TRBJ2-5, with TRBD2 matching over 13 bases. Trimming cost V 5 bases and J 2 bases; bases outside gene matches: 11. CDR1 is SGHAT, CDR2 FQDESV, per germline (reference sequence). The CDR3 is 18 residues long. In DNA, the CDR3 is TGTGCCAGCAGCCTACTCGGACTAGCGGGAGAAGGGCAAGAGACCCAGTACTTC. Translating it yields CASSLLGLAGEGQETQYF.

The J gene is TRBJ2-5, the V gene TRBV10-3; D ambiguous. The CDR3 consists of 14 residues. Between the trimmed V and J ends, which lost 6 bases and 2 bases, there was a span of 13 bases. The germline CDR1 and CDR2 sequences are ENHRY and SYGVKD. DNA of the CDR3: TGTGCCATCAGGGAACCCGGGTCGCAAGAGACCCAGTACTTC. Translated, it gives CAIREPGSQETQYF.

This rearrangement joins TRBV4-2 to TRBJ2-7; no definite D call. Germline lookup yields CDR1 LGHNA and CDR2 YNFKEQ. The CDR3 sequence is 13 residues long. Trimming left V 4 bases short and J 3 bases short, with 10 bases between. CDR3 in DNA: TGTGCCAGCAGCCCCCGGGCTCTCTACGAGCAGTACTTC. This translates into CASSPRALYEQYF.